These T cell receptor beta chains were read from a single sample in a study of blood T cell repertoires in COVID-19. TCRdb's table, derived via immunoSEQ multiplex PCR, lists solely in-frame clones and lacks some. Counted here are roughly 170,000 clones, over 75% occurring once; the ten biggest clones make up approximately 1.1%. The sequenced sample consisted of peripheral blood. These receptors all stem from a man in his 60s who had recovered from COVID-19. CDR3s include the opening cysteine and the closing phenylalanine or tryptophan.

v_call,j_call,cdr3_aa
TRBV11-3,TRBJ2-1,CASSPGGLAYNEQFF
TRBV27,TRBJ1-5,CASSSQGPELSNQPQHF
TRBV7-2,TRBJ2-3,CASSISGGITDTQYF
TRBV7-9,TRBJ2-4,CASSPAAGTAYLAKNIQYF
TRBV6-5,TRBJ1-4,CASSPGNEKLFF
TRBV7-3,TRBJ1-3,CASSTTGGGNTIYF
TRBV10-3,TRBJ1-1,CAISEGSGGPNTEAFF
TRBV11-2,TRBJ2-3,CASSPRLAGGTSTDTQYF
TRBV9,TRBJ1-5,CASSPGQGLQPQHF
TRBV2,TRBJ2-5,CASSEEAGSGVQETQYF
TRBV6-5,TRBJ2-2,CASSSQQGRSTGELFF
TRBV7-2,TRBJ2-5,CASSLSSGETQYF
TRBV6-5,TRBJ2-1,CASRLTGDNNEQFF
TRBV9,TRBJ2-7,CASSVAPGLVPYEQYF
TRBV12-3/TRBV12-4,TRBJ1-5,CASRGTVNQPQHF
TRBV30,TRBJ2-5,CAWSVQRETQYF
TRBV6-1,TRBJ1-2,CASSETQGGYGYTF
TRBV11-2,TRBJ1-3,CASSSGRALSGNTIYF
TRBV27,TRBJ2-2,CASSFGQAPGELFF
TRBV11-1,TRBJ2-7,CASSTDKSSYEQYF
TRBV10-3,TRBJ1-2,CAIYPTQGADGYTF
TRBV7-9,TRBJ1-1,CASSLGAGGNTEAFF
TRBV11-2,TRBJ1-2,CASSPSTGTLGYTF
TRBV7-3,TRBJ2-5,CASSLGQGSDGTQYF
TRBV5-6,TRBJ1-1,CASSLDRGPRTEAFF
TRBV7-9,TRBJ1-6,CASSFEVPYLTPLHF
TRBV5-6,TRBJ2-5,CASSSVGQGQKRETQYF
TRBV6-5,TRBJ2-7,CASRTPGTNYEQYF
TRBV7-3,TRBJ2-5,CASSLGLAWEETQYF
TRBV11-2,TRBJ1-2,CASSSGSLFDGYTF
TRBV3-1/TRBV3-2,TRBJ1-2,CASSQDLNSYGYTF
TRBV6-1,TRBJ2-7,CASSEVGDRGDEQYF
TRBV12-3/TRBV12-4,TRBJ1-2,CASITTGTYGYTF
TRBV4-3,TRBJ2-3,CASSQGHVTDTQYF
TRBV6-5,TRBJ1-2,CASSTGIAGGYTF
TRBV3-1/TRBV3-2,TRBJ2-1,CASSPNRGLNEQFF
TRBV29-1,TRBJ2-2,CSVPEYKTGDIGELFF
TRBV5-4,TRBJ1-1,CASSSSTAYTEAFF